Shown below are 31 T cell receptor beta chains from a single sample sequenced in a study of blood T cell repertoires in COVID-19. The data were produced by immunoSEQ multiplex PCR, yet TCRdb's version contains in-frame clones alone and is incomplete. The table records over 150,000 clones, over 75% of them present only once. The sequenced sample consisted of PBMCs or T cells enriched from blood (not recorded which). Receptors originate from a woman under 30 who had recovered from COVID-19.

The genes are TRBV10-3 and TRBJ1-1, with a tentative D call TRBD1 (5 bases). Trimming stripped 10 bases from V and 1 base from J, with 13 bases between. The CDR3 is 13 amino acids. Germline CDR1 is ENHRY and CDR2 is SYGVKD. CDR3 nucleotides: TGTGCCACGCGGGGACGGCCGAACACTGAAGCTTTCTTT. Protein product: CATRGRPNTEAFF.

V is TRBV30 and J is TRBJ2-2; no clear D. This CDR3 is 14 amino acids long. V lost 2 bases, J lost 3 bases, and 10 bases lay in between. Germline CDR1 reads GTSNPN; CDR2 reads SVGIG (reference sequence). The DNA of the CDR3 is TGTGCCTGGAGTAATAACAGATACACCGGGGAGCTGTTTTTT. This translates into CAWSNNRYTGELFF.

The table lists this clone with a few counts. The chain links TRBV5-1 to TRBJ2-7, with 9 nucleotides matching TRBD1. CDR1 is SGHRS and CDR2 is YFSETQ in the germline V gene. There are 14 residues in the CDR3. V was clipped by 1 base and J by 5 bases; unmatched bases: 4. The CDR3 is CASSLWDRVHEQYF. Written as DNA, the CDR3 is TGCGCCAGCAGCTTGTGGGACAGGGTACACGAGCAGTACTTC.

This clone showed up just a few times. The chain is built from TRBV5-1 and TRBJ2-5; 9 bases are a match to TRBD1. Unmatched junction bases numbered 13, after V lost 4 bases and J lost 3 bases. This CDR3 contains 17 residues. Germline V CDR1 and CDR2: SGHRS, YFSETQ. CDR3 in amino acids: CASSKHRGRDLEETQYF. The DNA of the CDR3 is TGCGCCAGCAGCAAGCACAGGGGGCGCGATTTGGAAGAGACCCAGTACTTC. Full variable domain (outside the CDR3, taken from reference TRBV5-1 and TRBJ2-5): KAGVTQTPRYLIKTRGQQVTLSCSPISGHRSVSWYQQTPGQGLQFLFEYFSETQRNKGNFPGRFSGRQFSNSRSEMNVSTLELGDSALYLCASSKHRGRDLEETQYFGPGTRLLVL.

This clone was seen a single time. This chain links TRBV4-1 with TRBJ1-2; 7 bases line up with TRBD1. The germline gives CDR1 MGHRA, CDR2 YSYEKL. Trimming removed 4 bases from V and 8 bases from J; junction bases left unmatched: 13. The CDR3 runs to 15 residues. CDR3 protein: CASSPLTGAAEGYTF. CDR3 nucleotides: TGCGCCAGCAGCCCCCTTACAGGGGCGGCGGAAGGCTACACCTTC.

This sequence joins TRBV28 and TRBJ2-7; 8 bases align to TRBD2. V trimming: 8 bases; J trimming: 5 bases; junction bases outside the gene matches: 8. Germline CDR1 and CDR2: MDHEN and SYDVKM. CDR3 length: 13 residues. The CDR3 region has the DNA TGTGCCAGCCGAACTAGCGGCCTGCACGAGCAGTACTTC. It translates to CASRTSGLHEQYF.

The V gene is TRBV19, the J gene TRBJ2-7, with TRBD1 identical over 7 bases. Germline-derived CDR1 and CDR2 are LNHDA and SQIVND (reference sequence). The CDR3 runs to 14 residues. The J segment lost 7 bases and the V segment lost 5 bases, leaving 11 bases of the junction unmatched. CDR3 in DNA: TGTGCCAGTAGTGGGGAGACAGGGATGGGGGAGCAGTACTTC. Encoded protein: CASSGETGMGEQYF.

The chain combines TRBV5-1 with TRBJ1-2; 11 bases are a match to TRBD1. The trim removed 5 bases at V and 5 bases at J, leaving 5 bases unmatched. The germline gives CDR1 SGHRS, CDR2 YFSETQ. This CDR3 contains 14 residues. The CDR3 region is CASSIGTGGYGYTF. CDR3 DNA: TGCGCCAGCAGTATCGGGACAGGGGGGTATGGCTACACCTTC.

The chain uses TRBV27 and TRBJ1-2, with 8 bases that match TRBD1. The germline CDR1 and CDR2 sequences are MNHEY and SMNVEV (reference sequence). Trimming cost V 4 bases and J 5 bases; bases outside gene matches: 12. The CDR3 has 16 residues. The CDR3 DNA is TGTGCCAGCAGTTCTAATCCAGGGGGCGCGAGGTATGGCTACACCTTC. Protein product: CASSSNPGGARYGYTF.

This clone was seen only once. The chain couples TRBV9 to TRBJ2-1; possible D gene TRBD2, 5 bases. The V end lost 2 bases, the J end lost 5 bases, and 8 bases lay between the germline ends. CDR3 length equals 13 residues. CDR1 is SGDLS, CDR2 YYNGEE, per germline. The CDR3 DNA sequence: TGTGCCAGCAGCGTGGCGGGTCACAATGAGCAGTTCTTC. Its protein product is CASSVAGHNEQFF.

This clone appeared a single time. CDR3 sequence reads: CASSAESGGFAGELFF. Written as DNA, the CDR3 is TGCGCCAGCAGTGCGGAGTCAGGGGGATTCGCCGGGGAGCTGTTTTTT. The chain recombines TRBV10-2 with TRBJ2-2; 7 bases align to TRBD1. Germline V gene data show CDR1 as WSHSY and CDR2 as SAAADI. The CDR3 sequence is 16 residues long. V lost 4 bases to trimming and J lost 6 bases; unmatched junction nucleotides: 11.

The V gene is TRBV4-1, the J gene TRBJ2-1, with D perhaps matching TRBD2 (6 bases). This CDR3 spans 17 amino acids. Trimming removed 5 bases from V and 4 bases from J, with 21 bases in between. The germline CDR1 and CDR2 sequences are MGHRA and YSYEKL. CDR3 sequence (DNA): TGCGCCAGCAGCTCAAACGGACTAACAGACGAGTACAATGAGCAGTTCTTC. Amino acids: CASSSNGLTDEYNEQFF.

This sequence joins TRBV18 and TRBJ1-1; D might be TRBD1 (6 bases). The CDR3 spans 18 residues. The germline V and J ends were trimmed by 3 bases and 11 bases, with 31 bases remaining between them. Germline V gene data show CDR1 as KGHSH and CDR2 as LQKENI. In DNA, the CDR3 is TGTGCCAGCTCACCGCCCCGAGACAGGTCCACACCCGACCCCGGGGCTTTCTTT. It yields the protein CASSPPRDRSTPDPGAFF. The variable domain in full, completed from reference TRBV18 and TRBJ1-1, reads NAGVMQNPRHLVRRRGQEARLRCSPMKGHSHVYWYRQLPEEGLKFMVYLQKENIIDESGMPKERFSAEFPKEGPSILRIQQVVRGDSAAYFCASSPPRDRSTPDPGAFFGQGTRLTVV.

This chain links TRBV30 with TRBJ1-6, with 7 positions matching TRBD1. Unmatched junction bases numbered 6, after V lost 1 base and J lost 6 bases. CDR3 size: 15 residues. Germline CDR1 reads GTSNPN; CDR2 reads SVGIG (reference sequence). The CDR3 here is CAWSDTGASNSPLHF. DNA of the CDR3: TGTGCCTGGAGTGACACAGGGGCGAGTAATTCACCCCTCCACTTT.

V and J are TRBV19 and TRBJ2-3, with 7 positions matching TRBD2. V lost 3 bases, J lost 2 bases, and 2 bases stayed unmatched. Germline loops: CDR1 LNHDA, CDR2 SQIVND (reference sequence). The CDR3 runs to 14 residues. CDR3 sequence (DNA): TGTGCCAGTAGTATTGGGACTAACACAGATACGCAGTATTTT. Residues: CASSIGTNTDTQYF.

The chain is built from TRBV9 and TRBJ1-2, with 7 bases fitting TRBD1. The CDR3 has 14 amino acids. Per germline, CDR1 SGDLS and CDR2 YYNGEE. Unmatched junction bases numbered 6, after V lost 4 bases and J lost 3 bases. In DNA form, the CDR3 reads TGTGCCAGCAGCTCAGCCGGGACAGACTATGGCTACACCTTC. Translated: CASSSAGTDYGYTF.

About this clone itself: The same CDR3 arises from other DNA sequences in this sample as well. CDR3 amino acids: CASSLGGGYTF. In DNA form, the CDR3 reads TGTGCCAGCAGCTTAGGTGGCGGCTACACCTTC. The chain combines TRBV7-9 with TRBJ1-2; the D is unclear. The V and J ends lost 1 base and 8 bases respectively, with 5 bases between them. CDR1 and CDR2 (germline): SEHNR, FQNEAQ (reference sequence). The CDR3 has 11 amino acids.

This chain joins TRBV18 and TRBJ1-4, with TRBD1 matching 9 bases. Germline V gene data show CDR1 as KGHSH and CDR2 as LQKENI. The CDR3 contains 15 residues. With 3 bases clipped from V and 5 bases from J, the junction kept 4 bases outside the gene matches. CDR3 residues: CASSPWTGENEKLFF. The DNA of the CDR3 is TGTGCCAGCTCACCTTGGACAGGGGAGAATGAAAAACTGTTTTTT.

This chain uses TRBV4-1 with TRBJ1-2; D is ambiguous. Germline V lookup: CDR1 MGHRA, CDR2 YSYEKL. The CDR3 runs 14 residues. With 2 bases removed from V and 1 base from J, the gap between germline ends came to 8 bases. DNA for the CDR3: TGCGCCAGCAGCCAATACACCCTTAACTATGGCTACACCTTC. It specifies CASSQYTLNYGYTF.

J is TRBJ1-1 and V is TRBV6-5, with a possible D match to TRBD1 (6 bases). Deletions cut 6 bases from V and 5 bases from J, with 19 bases between. CDR1 is MNHEY, CDR2 SVGAGI, per germline. This CDR3 region has 15 residues. The CDR3 loop reads CASRVTGLVETEAFF. CDR3 in DNA: TGTGCCAGCAGAGTTACAGGGCTCGTAGAGACTGAAGCTTTCTTT.

J is TRBJ2-1 and V is TRBV29-1, with 9 bases fitting TRBD1. Germline values: CDR1 SQVTM, CDR2 ANQGSEA. V lost 4 bases and J lost 4; bases outside the gene matches: 8. This CDR3 is 15 amino acids long. The CDR3 DNA sequence: TGCAGCGTTGCGACCCCGACAGGGGGGTACAATGAGCAGTTCTTC. This encodes CSVATPTGGYNEQFF.

This clone has a single count. The chain combines TRBV9 with TRBJ2-1; D ambiguous. CDR1 and CDR2 from the germline V gene are SGDLS and YYNGEE. V was trimmed by 0 bases and J by 2 bases, leaving 9 bases between them. The CDR3 covers 15 residues. The CDR3 here is CASSVGSLAYNEQFF. The CDR3 bases are TGTGCCAGCAGCGTAGGTAGCTTGGCCTACAATGAGCAGTTCTTC.

The chain joins TRBV6-5 to TRBJ1-1; the D gene is possibly TRBD1 (5 bases). Germline CDR1 and CDR2: MNHEY and SVGAGI. This CDR3 spans 14 amino acids. Deletions cut 2 bases from V and 2 bases from J, with 9 bases between. The CDR3 nucleotides read TGTGCCAGCAGTTACGGGGCGGAAAACACTGAAGCTTTCTTT. Encoded protein: CASSYGAENTEAFF.

This chain joins TRBV6-1 and TRBJ1-6; 8 bases are shared with TRBD1. The CDR3 totals 16 residues. Trimming cost V 1 base and J 5 bases; bases outside gene matches: 4. CDR1 is MNHNS, CDR2 SASEGT, per germline. The CDR3 bases are TGTGCCAGCAGTGAAGACAGGGGGATTAATAATTCACCCCTCCACTTT. It translates to CASSEDRGINNSPLHF.

The chain carries TRBV3-1 (or the pseudogene TRBV3-2) and TRBJ2-5, with D maybe TRBD2 (5 bases). V lost 5 bases and J 5 bases, leaving 9 bases between the germline ends. The CDR3 extends over 12 amino acids. CDR1 LGHDT and CDR2 YNNKEL come from the germline V gene (reference sequence). The CDR3 region has the DNA TGTGCCAGCAGCACACTAGGGGAGACCCAGTACTTC. Translating it yields CASSTLGETQYF.

The chain joins TRBV4-2 to TRBJ2-3, with 7 bases lining up with TRBD2. Germline V gene lookup returns CDR1 LGHNA and CDR2 YNFKEQ. Trimming removed 2 bases from V and 0 bases from J; junction bases left unmatched: 8. There are 17 residues in the CDR3. CDR3 nucleotides: TGTGCCAGCAGCCAAATTTTTGGGGGGGGGAGCACAGATACGCAGTATTTT. The encoded protein is CASSQIFGGGSTDTQYF.

This clone occurred once. The chain combines TRBV2 with TRBJ2-7, with TRBD2 matching 10 bases. Germline V CDR1 and CDR2: SNHLY, FYNNEI. This CDR3 contains 16 residues. After removal of 5 bases from V and 0 bases from J, the junction contained 7 bases not matched to a gene. In DNA, the CDR3 is TGTGCCAGCAGTTATCCGACTAGCGGGCCCTCCTACGAGCAGTACTTC. It codes for CASSYPTSGPSYEQYF.

This clone has a single count. The V gene is TRBV10-3, the J gene TRBJ2-3; 7 bases agree with TRBD2. The CDR3 runs 15 residues. The junction had 1 base not matched to a gene; V was cut back by 0 bases and J by 1 base. The germline CDR1 and CDR2 sequences are ENHRY and SYGVKD. CDR3 residues: CAISESRGGTDTQYF. DNA for the CDR3: TGTGCCATCAGTGAGTCCCGGGGGGGCACAGATACGCAGTATTTT.

The V and J genes are TRBV13 and TRBJ1-1, with D hard to call. The germline V gene has CDR1 PRHDT and CDR2 FYEKMQ (reference sequence). Trimming pared 0 bases from V and 1 base from J, leaving 6 bases between. The CDR3 loop spans 14 amino acids. This chain's CDR3 is CASSLGGWNTEAFF. The CDR3 nucleotides are TGTGCCAGCAGCTTAGGGGGCTGGAACACTGAAGCTTTCTTT.

This rearrangement joins TRBV7-2 to TRBJ2-7; TRBD2 might be the D (6 bases). The germline CDR1 and CDR2 sequences are SGHTA and FQGNSA. The V end was cut by 5 bases, the J end by 4 bases, with 21 bases between. CDR3 length: 16 residues. The CDR3 DNA sequence: TGTGCCAGCAGCCCCTATCCTAGCGCGTTAGGATACGAGCAGTACTTC. This translates into CASSPYPSALGYEQYF.

This chain connects TRBV19 to TRBJ2-1; TRBD2 aligns across 7 bases. The CDR3 is 13 amino acids. Trimming at V came to 8 bases and at J to 6 bases, leaving 7 bases not matched to a gene. Per the germline V gene, CDR1 is LNHDA and CDR2 is SQIVND (reference sequence). This chain's CDR3 is CASRLAASNEQFF. DNA of the CDR3: TGTGCCAGTCGACTAGCAGCCAGCAATGAGCAGTTCTTC.